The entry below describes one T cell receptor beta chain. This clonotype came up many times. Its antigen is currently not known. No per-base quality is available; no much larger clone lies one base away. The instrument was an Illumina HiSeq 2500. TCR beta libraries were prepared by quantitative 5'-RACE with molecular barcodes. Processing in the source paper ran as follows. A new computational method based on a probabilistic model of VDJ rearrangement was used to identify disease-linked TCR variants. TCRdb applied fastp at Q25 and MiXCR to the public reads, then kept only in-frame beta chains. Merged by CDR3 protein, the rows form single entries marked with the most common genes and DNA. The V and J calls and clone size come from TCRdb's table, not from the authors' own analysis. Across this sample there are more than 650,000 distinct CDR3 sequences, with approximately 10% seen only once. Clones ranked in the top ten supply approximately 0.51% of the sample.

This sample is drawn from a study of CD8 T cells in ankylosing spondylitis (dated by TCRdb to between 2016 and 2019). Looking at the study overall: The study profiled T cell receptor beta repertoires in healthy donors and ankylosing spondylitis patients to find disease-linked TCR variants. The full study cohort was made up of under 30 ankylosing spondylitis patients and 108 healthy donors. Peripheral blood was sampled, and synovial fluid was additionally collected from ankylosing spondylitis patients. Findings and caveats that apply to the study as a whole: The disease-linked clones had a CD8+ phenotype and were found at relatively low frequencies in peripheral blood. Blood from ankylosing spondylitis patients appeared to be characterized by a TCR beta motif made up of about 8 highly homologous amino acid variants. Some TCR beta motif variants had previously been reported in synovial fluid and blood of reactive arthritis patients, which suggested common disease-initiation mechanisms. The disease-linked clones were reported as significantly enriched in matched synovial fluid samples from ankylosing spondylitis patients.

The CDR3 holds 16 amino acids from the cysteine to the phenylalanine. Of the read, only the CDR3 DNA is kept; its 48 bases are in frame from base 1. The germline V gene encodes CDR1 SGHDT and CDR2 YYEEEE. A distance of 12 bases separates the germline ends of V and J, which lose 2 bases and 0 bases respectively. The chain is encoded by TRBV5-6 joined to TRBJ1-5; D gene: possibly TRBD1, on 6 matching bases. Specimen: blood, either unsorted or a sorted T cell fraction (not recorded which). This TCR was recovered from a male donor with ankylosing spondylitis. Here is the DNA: TGTGCCAGCAGCTTAAAAGGGGGGGATAGCAATCAGCCCCAGCATTTT. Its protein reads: CASSLKGGDSNQPQHF.